Listed here is a single TCR beta chain. CDR3 size: 18 residues. Trimming removed 3 bases from V and 3 bases from J; junction bases left unmatched: 16. Germline CDR1 MGHDK, CDR2 SYGVNS. This record comes from a study of CD8+CD57+ T cells in acquired aplastic anemia. Both TCR beta VDJ combination and CDR3 sequence profiling were carried out. Genomic DNA was the template for this profiling. Each CDR3 protein is one row after TCRdb ran MiXCR on the reads. The sample yields roughly 180,000 distinct CDR3 sequences, 50% to 75% seen once. The gene calls are TRBV25-1 and TRBJ2-7; 8 positions agree with TRBD1. The sequence came from a human donor with severe aplastic anemia or a healthy control (not recorded which). Sequenced: sorted CD4+, CD8+, or CD8+CD57+ T cells (not recorded which) from PBMCs. CDR3 nucleotide sequence: TGTGCCAGCAGTGATAAGCCTACGACAGGGGAGGTTAACTACGAGCAGTACTTC. Amino acid sequence: CASSDKPTTGEVNYEQYF.